What follows are 24 T cell receptor beta chains derived from one specimen sequenced in a study of T cell responses to AZD1222 COVID-19 vaccine. Data came from immunoSEQ multiplex PCR; TCRdb stores just in-frame clones and leaves some out. The table has under 200,000 clones, about nine tenths seen once. Specimen: peripheral blood, collected on day 0 of AZD1222 vaccination. The receptors were sampled from an adult in good health.

This chain connects TRBV4-3 to TRBJ2-1; D is tentatively TRBD1 or TRBD2 (5 bases each). V was trimmed by 0 bases and J by 9 bases, leaving 12 bases between them. The germline V gene encodes CDR1 LGHNA and CDR2 YSLEER. The CDR3 has 14 residues. The CDR3 region has the DNA TGCGCCAGCAGCCAAGATTACCATGGGGGTGAGCAGTTCTTC. This codes for CASSQDYHGGEQFF.

This chain links TRBV27 with TRBJ2-7; maybe TRBD2 (5 bases). The CDR3 covers 12 residues. The germline V gene has CDR1 MNHEY and CDR2 SMNVEV (reference sequence). V was pared by 0 bases and J by 6 bases, with 6 bases between. CDR3 sequence (DNA): TGTGCCAGCAGTTTATCTGAGGGCGAGCAGTACTTC. This codes for CASSLSEGEQYF.

The rearrangement links TRBV27 to TRBJ2-6, with a possible D match to TRBD1 (7 bases). V lost 4 bases and J 3 bases, leaving 13 bases between the germline ends. Germline V gene lookup returns CDR1 MNHEY and CDR2 SMNVEV (reference sequence). This CDR3 comprises 16 residues. CDR3 nucleotide sequence: TGTGCCAGCAGTTCAGGGGGGTTTGGTGGGGCCAACGTCCTGACTTTC. It is translated as CASSSGGFGGANVLTF.

This clone appeared a single time. The chain combines TRBV11-1 with TRBJ2-1; 9 bases match TRBD2. Looked up from germline, CDR1 is SGHAT and CDR2 is FQDESV (reference sequence). Trimming at V came to 4 bases and at J to 4 bases, leaving 5 bases not matched to a gene. This CDR3 region has 15 residues. The CDR3 region is CASSSSGGQYNEQFF. The CDR3 nucleotides read TGTGCCAGCAGCTCAAGCGGGGGGCAATACAATGAGCAGTTCTTC.

The chain links TRBV7-9 to TRBJ2-1, with 10 bases lining up with TRBD2. In germline, CDR1 is SEHNR, CDR2 FQNEAQ (reference sequence). V was pared by 1 base and J by 8 bases, with 5 bases of the junction left unmatched. The length of the CDR3 is 15 residues. CDR3 region: CASSLESGGAHEQFF. In DNA, the CDR3 is TGTGCCAGCAGCTTAGAAAGCGGGGGGGCCCATGAGCAGTTCTTC.

The chain couples TRBV27 to TRBJ1-6, with D unresolved. Trimming removed 5 bases at V and 7 bases at J, with 6 bases between. The germline V gene has CDR1 MNHEY and CDR2 SMNVEV (reference sequence). This CDR3 region has 12 residues. CDR3 amino acids: CASSQRNSPLHF. CDR3 bases: TGTGCCAGCAGTCAAAGGAATTCACCCCTCCACTTT.

This rearrangement joins TRBV7-2 to TRBJ2-7, with 14 bases that match TRBD2. Losses at the gene ends were 6 bases for V and 4 bases for J; bases not matched to a gene: 17. The CDR3 sequence is 19 residues long. The germline CDR1 and CDR2 sequences are SGHTA and FQGNSA. For the CDR3, the DNA is TGTGCCAGCAGTCACACCTCGAGCGGACTAGCGGGGGGCGGGTACGAGCAGTACTTC. This gives the protein CASSHTSSGLAGGGYEQYF. Based on the CDR3 plus reference TRBV7-2 and TRBJ2-7, the full variable domain is GAGVSQSPSNKVTEKGKDVELRCDPISGHTALYWYRQSLGQGLEFLIYFQGNSAPDKSGLPSDRFSAERTGGSVSTLTIQRTQQEDSAVYLCASSHTSSGLAGGGYEQYFGPGTRLTVT.

The chain links TRBV21-1 to TRBJ1-5. TRBV21-1 is assigned pseudogene status. The CDR3 runs to 15 residues. CDR3 coding DNA: TGTGCCAGCAGCAAACATGTGGCCGACTACACAAAGTCGCATTTT. It codes for CASSKHVADYTKSHF.

This chain joins TRBV7-3 and TRBJ1-1; D gene uncertain. Germline CDR1 reads SGHTA; CDR2 reads FQGTGA. The V gene lost 4 bases and the J gene lost 0 bases, with 9 bases spanning the gap. CDR3 length: 14 residues. In DNA, the CDR3 is TGTGCCAGCAGCTCGAATCAAGTGAACACTGAAGCTTTCTTT. It encodes CASSSNQVNTEAFF. Drawing the rest from reference TRBV7-3 and TRBJ1-1, the complete variable domain is GAGVSQTPSNKVTEKGKYVELRCDPISGHTALYWYRQSLGQGPEFLIYFQGTGAADDSGLPNDRFFAVRPEGSVSTLKIQRTERGDSAVYLCASSSNQVNTEAFFGQGTRLTVV.

The V gene is TRBV30, the J gene TRBJ2-5; 8 nucleotides line up with TRBD2. CDR1 is GTSNPN, CDR2 SVGIG, per germline (reference sequence). Trimming removed 7 bases from V and 0 bases from J; junction bases left unmatched: 7. The CDR3 has 14 residues. In DNA form, the CDR3 reads TGTGCCTTTCCAGCGGGGGCTGACCAAGAGACCCAGTACTTC. Translating gives CAFPAGADQETQYF.

This chain links TRBV5-4 with TRBJ2-3; 15 nucleotides align to TRBD2. V dropped 4 bases and J dropped 4; count of bases not matched to a gene: 10. The V gene's germline CDR1 is SGHNT and CDR2 YYREEE (reference sequence). CDR3 length: 18 amino acids. CDR3 residues: CASSPPGLAGGFADTQYF. The CDR3 nucleotides read TGTGCCAGCAGCCCCCCGGGACTAGCGGGGGGCTTCGCAGATACGCAGTATTTT.

The count of this clone is one. The V call is TRBV2, the J call TRBJ2-1; TRBD1 matches at 8 bases. With 6 bases clipped from V and 5 bases from J, the junction kept 9 bases outside the gene matches. In germline, CDR1 is SNHLY, CDR2 FYNNEI. The CDR3 contains 15 residues. Here the CDR3 DNA reads TGTGCCAGCAGCGGACAGGGAAGGGTCAACAATGAGCAGTTCTTC. This gives the protein CASSGQGRVNNEQFF. The full variable domain, in which reference TRBV2 and TRBJ2-1 provide the parts outside the CDR3, is EPEVTQTPSHQVTQMGQEVILRCVPISNHLYFYWYRQILGQKVEFLVSFYNNEISEKSEIFDDQFSVERPDGSNFTLKIRSTKLEDSAMYFCASSGQGRVNNEQFFGPGTRLTVL.

The rearrangement links TRBV18 to TRBJ1-2; 8 bases line up with TRBD1. The CDR3 has 13 amino acids. Looked up from germline, CDR1 is KGHSH and CDR2 is LQKENI. V shed 5 bases and J 2 bases; nucleotides not matched to a gene: 1. Here the CDR3 DNA reads TGTGCCAGCTCAGCAGGGGGCAACTATGGCTACACCTTC. As protein: CASSAGGNYGYTF. Full variable domain (missing parts from reference TRBV18 and TRBJ1-2): NAGVMQNPRHLVRRRGQEARLRCSPMKGHSHVYWYRQLPEEGLKFMVYLQKENIIDESGMPKERFSAEFPKEGPSILRIQQVVRGDSAAYFCASSAGGNYGYTFGSGTRLTVV.

The J gene is TRBJ1-6, the V gene TRBV4-1; TRBD1 aligns across 9 bases. Germline V lookup: CDR1 MGHRA, CDR2 YSYEKL. The CDR3 totals 17 residues. V was pared by 0 bases and J by 9 bases, with 9 bases of the junction left unmatched. The chain's CDR3 is CASSQDRPWTGVSPLHF. The CDR3 nucleotides read TGCGCCAGCAGCCAAGATCGGCCCTGGACAGGGGTTTCACCCCTCCACTTT.

The rearrangement uses TRBV7-9 and TRBJ1-1; TRBD1 matches at 9 bases. The germline gives CDR1 SEHNR, CDR2 FQNEAQ (reference sequence). The length of the CDR3 is 13 residues. V was clipped by 5 bases and J by 6 bases; unmatched bases: 4. The CDR3 bases are TGTGCCAGCAGCCCTAGGACAGGGGCTGAAGCTTTCTTT. Protein product: CASSPRTGAEAFF.

The chain has TRBV18 and TRBJ2-1, with 9 bases identical to TRBD2. V shed 0 bases and J 6 bases; nucleotides not matched to a gene: 6. The V gene's germline CDR1 is KGHSH and CDR2 LQKENI. The CDR3 runs 16 residues. The CDR3 DNA reads TGTGCCAGCTCACCACCGGCGGGGGGGCCTACCAATGAGCAGTTCTTC. This translates into CASSPPAGGPTNEQFF.

In this sample, this clone turned up once. Here the CDR3 reads CASSYRGQVNTEAFF. CDR3 sequence (DNA): TGTGCCAGCAGTTACCGGGGACAGGTGAACACTGAAGCTTTCTTT. This rearrangement joins TRBV6-5 to TRBJ1-1; 8 bases line up with TRBD1. Germline V gene sequence: CDR1 MNHEY, CDR2 SVGAGI. The CDR3 is 15 amino acids. V was clipped by 2 bases and J by 0 bases; unmatched bases: 2.

V gene TRBV2 combines with J gene TRBJ1-5, with a tentative D call TRBD1 (5 bases). The CDR3 spans 14 residues. CDR1 is SNHLY, CDR2 FYNNEI, per germline. Trimming removed 1 base from V and 4 bases from J, with 8 bases in between. CDR3 DNA sequence: TGTGCCAGCAGTGAAGGACAGATAAATCAGCCCCAGCATTTT. This sequence encodes CASSEGQINQPQHF.

This clone turned up a few times. The genes are TRBV6-5 and TRBJ2-7, with D possibly called TRBD1 or TRBD2 (5 bases each). V lost 5 bases to trimming and J lost 6 bases, with 11 bases between them. The germline CDR1 and CDR2 sequences are MNHEY and SVGAGI. This CDR3 has 12 amino acids. The CDR3 sequence is CASSPQGAEQYF. The CDR3 DNA sequence: TGTGCCAGCAGTCCTCAGGGAGCCGAGCAGTACTTC.

The chain couples TRBV5-4 to TRBJ2-1, with 13 bases that match TRBD2. The CDR3 has 15 amino acids. J lost 7 bases, V lost 4 bases, and 5 bases had no gene match. Germline CDR1 SGHNT, CDR2 YYREEE (reference sequence). The DNA of the CDR3 is TGTGCCAGCAGCACGACTAGCGGGGGGCGTAATGAGCAGTTCTTC. Its protein is CASSTTSGGRNEQFF.

The chain recombines TRBV5-4 with TRBJ1-4; TRBD1 might be the D (6 bases). The CDR3 sequence is 15 residues long. Per the germline V gene, CDR1 is SGHNT and CDR2 is YYREEE (reference sequence). V was clipped by 4 bases and J by 0 bases, with 10 bases between them. The CDR3 loop reads CASSRTETTNEKLFF. The CDR3 nucleotides read TGTGCCAGCAGCCGGACAGAAACAACTAATGAAAAACTGTTTTTT.

The chain carries TRBV29-1 and TRBJ2-5, with TRBD1 matching 11 bases. Germline loops: CDR1 SQVTM, CDR2 ANQGSEA. Losses at the gene ends were 4 bases for V and 2 bases for J; bases not matched to a gene: 0. The CDR3 is 13 amino acids. The CDR3 loop reads CSVGDRGQETQYF. The CDR3 DNA is TGCAGCGTTGGGGACAGGGGGCAAGAGACCCAGTACTTC. Based on the CDR3 plus reference TRBV29-1 and TRBJ2-5, the full variable domain is SAVISQKPSRDICQRGTSLTIQCQVDSQVTMMFWYRQQPGQSLTLIATANQGSEATYESGFVIDKFPISRPNLTFSTLTVSNMSPEDSSIYLCSVGDRGQETQYFGPGTRLLVL.

The rearrangement joins TRBV5-1 to TRBJ1-3; D may be TRBD1 (5 bases). The germline V gene encodes CDR1 SGHRS and CDR2 YFSETQ. The CDR3 loop spans 14 amino acids. The V gene lost 4 bases and the J gene lost 4 bases, with 12 bases spanning the gap. DNA of the CDR3: TGCGCCAGCAGCCCCCAGGGTTCCGGAAACACCATATATTTT. As protein: CASSPQGSGNTIYF.

The chain is built from TRBV4-1 and TRBJ2-7; 8 bases are shared with TRBD1. V lost 4 bases and J lost 0; bases outside the gene matches: 5. Germline V gene lookup returns CDR1 MGHRA and CDR2 YSYEKL. The length of the CDR3 is 15 residues. DNA for the CDR3: TGCGCCAGCAGCCTAGGACAGGGCATCTCCTACGAGCAGTACTTC. Residues: CASSLGQGISYEQYF.